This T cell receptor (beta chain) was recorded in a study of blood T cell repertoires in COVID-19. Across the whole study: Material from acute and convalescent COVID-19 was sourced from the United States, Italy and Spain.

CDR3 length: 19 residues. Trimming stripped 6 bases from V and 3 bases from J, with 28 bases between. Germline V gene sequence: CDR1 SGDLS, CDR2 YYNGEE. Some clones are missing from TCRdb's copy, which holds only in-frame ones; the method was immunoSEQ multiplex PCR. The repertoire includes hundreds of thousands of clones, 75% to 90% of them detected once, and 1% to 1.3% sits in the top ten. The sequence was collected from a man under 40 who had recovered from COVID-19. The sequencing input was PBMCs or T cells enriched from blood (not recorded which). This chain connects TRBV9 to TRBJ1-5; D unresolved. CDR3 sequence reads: CASTNGREVHIFPNQPQHF. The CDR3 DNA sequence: TGTGCCAGCACCAACGGGAGGGAGGTACATATATTTCCCAATCAGCCCCAGCATTTT.